Sequencing of this T cell receptor beta chain was carried out in a study of cytomegalovirus exposure and HLA in healthy donors. Study as a whole: HLA-typed donors were the source of around 87 million unique TCRs, which an early data release held.

A multiplex PCR was run with 60 Vbeta primers and 13 Jbeta primers. Here immunoSEQ multiplex PCR was the method, and the copy in TCRdb shows in-frame clones only, minus some. Of approximately 120,000 clones in the sample, roughly a tenth were seen once. The germline V gene encodes CDR1 MNHEY and CDR2 SVGAGI. The CDR3 spans 16 residues. V lost 3 bases and J lost 7; bases outside the gene matches: 10. Study-level results: Later on, a genetic analysis was performed. It linked a missense variant in DCLRE1C with V- and J-gene trimming of TCR beta. Analyses of presence and absence presupposed an approximately uniform sequencing depth across donors.

This clone was detected a few times. Antigen specificity is unknown. The chain has TRBV6-5 and TRBJ2-1, with TRBD1 matching over 9 bases. The sample consisted of PBMCs. The receptor was isolated from a woman in her late teens or twenties in good health and CMV-seropositive. This chain's CDR3 is CASSYNPTGGWNEQFF. CDR3 in DNA: TGTGCCAGCAGTTATAACCCTACAGGGGGCTGGAATGAGCAGTTCTTC.